This TCR beta chain appears in the sequencing data of a study of T cells after yellow fever vaccination (dated by TCRdb to the late 2010s). About the full investigation: The SMART-Seq v4 Ultra Low Input RNA kit was used to prepare libraries from fractions with low cell numbers. To follow T-cell clones before and after both primary and booster YFV17D yellow fever vaccination, bulk TCR alpha and beta repertoires underwent longitudinal sequencing. Two healthy male donors made up the cohort, one aged 18 to 30 years and the other aged 30 to 39 years. Bulk PBMC replicates and cell subsets were isolated from blood drawn at multiple timepoints before and after both primary and secondary immunization. Summary of the overall study and its limitations: A small share of clonotypes was detected in both CD4 and CD8 compartments, with the overlap likely arising from convergent recombination. Compared with the primary T-cell response, the secondary T-cell response was faster but weaker, reaching its peak on day 5 rather than on day 15. Most clones expanded after primary vaccination (almost 97% of CD4 and 80% to 90% of CD8) were re-detected after the booster, suggesting that broad memory maintenance occurred. FACS-sorted repertoires could contain abundant contaminating clonotypes from the bulk population, so computational filtering was required. Because only a couple of donors were included in the study, the extent to which the findings can be generalized is limited.

This clonotype has at least ten counts. Its antigen target is currently unknown. Per-base quality was not reported, and no clone a single base away is much larger than it. There are 18 amino acids in the CDR3, from cysteine to phenylalanine inclusive. The only DNA kept is the CDR3, 54 bases in frame from the first base. The V end loses 2 bases and the J end loses 3 bases, and a stretch of 22 bases separates them. The germline V gene sets CDR1 to MNHNS and CDR2 to SASEGT. The sequencing machine was an Illumina NovaSeq 6000. TCR cDNA was made using 5'RACE template switching, a step that added a universal primer site and unique molecular identifiers. cDNA synthesis was primed from both the TCR alpha and TCR beta constant segments. Library amplification used two PCR steps, and the second PCR step added sample barcodes and sequencing adapters. Sequencing of libraries was done on Illumina HiSeq 2500 (2x100 bp) or NovaSeq (2x150 bp). In the authors' own workflow: Demultiplexing of reads and collapsing into UMI consensus sequences were performed with MIGEC, and V(D)J alignment was carried out with MiXCR. Vaccine-responding clonotypes were defined with edgeR using replicate PBMC samples, requiring FDR below 0.01 and a log2 fold change above 5 up to day 15. Bulk clonotypes were assigned CD4 or CD8 identity according to which sequenced CD4 or CD8 repertoire held them at higher abundance. TCRdb took the public reads, trimmed them with fastp at Q25, ran MiXCR for clone calling and kept in-frame beta chains. All rows with the same CDR3 protein become a single entry with the most common DNA and genes. The authors' filters were not applied to this entry. The sample table records hundreds of thousands of distinct CDR3 sequences; more than 3% of these occur just once. The ten largest clones add up to about a quarter of the sample.

The sample's treatment or condition label, in plain terms: live attenuated yellow fever vaccine strain. At every blood-draw timepoint, two biological replicates of bulk PBMCs were collected. A standard Ficoll-Paque protocol was used to isolate PBMCs from peripheral blood. TriZol was used to extract RNA from bulk PBMCs, CD4 and CD8 fractions, and dextramer-positive and dextramer-negative fractions. This receptor was identified in a man in his late teens or twenties who received the YFV17D yellow fever vaccine. Sample: PBMCs, taken on the day of the yellow fever booster vaccination. The sequence joins TRBV6-1 to TRBJ1-1, with the D gene call left open. The CDR3 region has the sequence CASSESFRARRWDTEAFF. The nucleotide sequence is TGTGCCAGCAGTGAAAGTTTTCGGGCCCGAAGGTGGGACACTGAAGCTTTCTTT.